The next 32 T cell receptor beta chains were all read from a single sample in a study of spatial heterogeneity in lung cancer. Notes on the study in general: In tumors, expanded intratumoral alpha and beta TCR counts tracked mutation counts.

Their recognized antigens are unknown. MiXCR, applied by TCRdb to the 5' RACE reads, yields one record per CDR3 protein. The sample consists of fewer than 15,000 distinct CDR3 sequences, 5% to 6% of them appearing once. The sample's time point: sample taken at primary tumor resection. Sequenced here: lung tumor tissue, sampled at surgery. The receptors originated from a female donor with early-stage non-small cell lung cancer.

This clonotype was seen at least ten times. The rearrangement links TRBV5-5 to TRBJ1-1; D is unclear. Trimming shortened V by 4 bases and J by 0 bases, and 13 bases separated the two germline ends. The CDR3 loop spans 15 amino acids. CDR1 SGHKS and CDR2 YYEKEE come from the germline V gene (reference sequence). The CDR3 protein is CASSPRVGMNTEAFF. CDR3 nucleotide sequence: TGTGCCAGCAGCCCGAGGGTAGGGATGAACACTGAAGCTTTCTTT.

This chain links TRBV7-9 with TRBJ2-1; 7 positions match TRBD1. The CDR3 contains 14 residues. From germline, CDR1 is SEHNR and CDR2 FQNEAQ (reference sequence). With V trimmed by 3 bases and J by 5 bases, 4 bases remained unmatched. CDR3 residues: CASSLGQPNNEQFF. CDR3 coding DNA: TGTGCCAGCAGCTTGGGACAGCCAAACAATGAGCAGTTCTTC.

This clonotype was found many times. The rearrangement joins TRBV29-1 to TRBJ2-2; no clear D gene. The CDR3 runs to 12 residues. The ends were cut back, 4 bases at V and 1 base at J, with 4 bases in the middle. Germline CDR1 SQVTM, CDR2 ANQGSEA. The CDR3 here is CSVVRNTGELFF. In DNA form, the CDR3 reads TGCAGCGTTGTCCGGAACACCGGGGAGCTGTTTTTT.

This clonotype was seen ten or more times. The chain carries TRBV20-1 and TRBJ2-3, with D tentatively TRBD2 (7 bases). Per the germline V gene, CDR1 is DFQATT and CDR2 is SNEGSKA (reference sequence). V was pared by 2 bases and J by 5 bases, with 11 bases between. The CDR3 runs to 13 residues. CDR3 protein: CSARTGGQDTQYF. The CDR3 coding sequence is TGCAGTGCTAGAACGGGGGGACAAGATACGCAGTATTTT.

In this sample, this clonotype turned up many times. The chain has TRBV7-2 and TRBJ1-1; D perhaps matches TRBD1 (6 bases). Germline CDR1 is SGHTA and CDR2 is FQGNSA. This CDR3 is built from 14 residues. The germline V and J ends were trimmed by 5 bases and 4 bases, with 14 bases remaining between them. DNA for the CDR3: TGTGCCAGCAGCGATTCCGGGACACTCACTGAAGCTTTCTTT. This codes for CASSDSGTLTEAFF.

This clonotype was seen repeatedly, ten times or more. This rearrangement joins TRBV7-2 to TRBJ1-2; TRBD1 is a possible D gene (5 bases). Trimming cost V 0 bases and J 4 bases, with 9 bases left between them. The CDR3 sequence is 14 residues long. The germline CDR1 and CDR2 sequences are SGHTA and FQGNSA. The CDR3 region is CASSLAGTAYGYTF. The CDR3 DNA reads TGTGCCAGCAGCTTAGCAGGGACGGCCTATGGCTACACCTTC.

In this sample, this clonotype is medium-sized. The chain is built from TRBV28 and TRBJ2-3; D is unclear. Between the trimmed V and J ends, which lost 5 bases and 8 bases, there was a span of 14 bases. The CDR3 totals 13 residues. Germline V lookup: CDR1 MDHEN, CDR2 SYDVKM. This CDR3 is CASSPIPAGTQYF. CDR3 bases: TGTGCCAGCAGTCCCATCCCCGCCGGTACGCAGTATTTT. Using reference TRBV28 and TRBJ2-3 for the parts outside the CDR3, the full variable domain is DVKVTQSSRYLVKRTGEKVFLECVQDMDHENMFWYRQDPGLGLRLIYFSYDVKMKEKGDIPEGYSVSREKKERFSLILESASTNQTSMYLCASSPIPAGTQYFGPGTRLTVL.

By share of the sample, this clonotype is medium-sized. V and J are TRBV28 and TRBJ1-1; unclear D gene. The CDR3 consists of 13 residues. The germline V gene encodes CDR1 MDHEN and CDR2 SYDVKM. V shed 7 bases and J shed 4 bases, with 13 bases lying between them. CDR3 sequence reads: CASTQMRITEAFF. The CDR3 DNA sequence: TGTGCCAGCACCCAGATGAGGATCACTGAAGCTTTCTTT. The full variable domain, in which reference TRBV28 and TRBJ1-1 provide the parts outside the CDR3, is DVKVTQSSRYLVKRTGEKVFLECVQDMDHENMFWYRQDPGLGLRLIYFSYDVKMKEKGDIPEGYSVSREKKERFSLILESASTNQTSMYLCASTQMRITEAFFGQGTRLTVV.

This clonotype showed up many times. This chain joins TRBV7-9 and TRBJ2-5; 7 nucleotides align to TRBD1. After removal of 5 bases from V and 2 bases from J, the junction contained 8 bases not matched to a gene. The CDR3 is 15 residues long. Germline assignment: CDR1 SEHNR and CDR2 FQNEAQ (reference sequence). CDR3 in DNA: TGTGCCAGCAGCACCATACCGGGACAGCAAGAGACCCAGTACTTC. Translated, it gives CASSTIPGQQETQYF.

This clonotype appeared a few times. Since a much larger clone is just one base distant, this may be a read error. CDR3 nucleotide sequence: TGCGCCAGCAGCATCGGAGGGGGCCGCTATCGGCCCCAGCATTTT. Amino acid sequence: CASSIGGGRYRPQHF. The chain couples TRBV4-1 to TRBJ1-5; 7 positions match TRBD1. Germline V CDR1 and CDR2: MGHRA, YSYEKL. Trimming took 5 bases from V and 9 from J; bases not matched to a gene: 13. This CDR3 is 15 amino acids long.

This clonotype came up many times. CDR3 bases: TGTGCCAGCAGCGTAGGTTACTTTAACTCCTACAATGAGCAGTTCTTC. Translating it yields CASSVGYFNSYNEQFF. The chain has TRBV9 and TRBJ2-1; no clear D gene. Trimming took 0 bases from V and 0 from J, leaving 10 bases between them. Germline V CDR1 and CDR2: SGDLS, YYNGEE. The CDR3 is 16 amino acids.

This clonotype was observed at least ten times. For the CDR3, the DNA is TGTGCCTTCCCCGAGGGAGGGAGGATAGAGGCCCGCATCTCGCGAATATACGAGCAGTACTTC. It yields the protein CAFPEGGRIEARISRIYEQYF. V is TRBV7-9 and J is TRBJ2-7; 7 bases map to TRBD2. Germline CDR1 reads SEHNR; CDR2 reads FQNEAQ (reference sequence). With V trimmed by 11 bases and J by 4 bases, 35 bases remained unmatched. The length of the CDR3 is 21 residues.

This clonotype showed up many times. The rearrangement links TRBV7-9 to TRBJ2-7, with D perhaps TRBD2 (6 bases). CDR1 SEHNR and CDR2 FQNEAQ come from the germline V gene (reference sequence). Trimming took 5 bases from V and 6 from J, leaving 20 bases between them. The CDR3 totals 15 residues. In DNA form, the CDR3 reads TGTGCCAGCAGCCACCTCCGGGTGGTAGCGGCCGAGCAGTACTTC. This encodes CASSHLRVVAAEQYF.

This clonotype was counted at least ten times. The chain has TRBV12-3 or TRBV12-4 and TRBJ2-2; TRBD1 is a possible D gene (5 bases). Between the trimmed V and J ends, which lost 4 bases and 8 bases, there was a span of 23 bases. This CDR3 has 17 residues. This CDR3 is CASSSPGFRAYSGELFF. The CDR3 DNA reads as TGTGCCAGCAGTTCTCCTGGCTTCAGGGCTTATAGTGGGGAGCTGTTTTTT.

In this sample, this clonotype turned up many times. V is TRBV7-9 and J is TRBJ2-1; either TRBD1 or TRBD2 may supply D (5 bases each). Trimming removed 1 base from V and 8 bases from J, with 9 bases in between. CDR3 length: 13 amino acids. Germline-derived CDR1 and CDR2 are SEHNR and FQNEAQ (reference sequence). The chain's CDR3 is CASSLEGRDEQFF. DNA for the CDR3: TGTGCCAGCAGCTTAGAGGGGCGGGATGAGCAGTTCTTC.

This clonotype was counted at least ten times. This chain links TRBV9 with TRBJ1-1; D gene ambiguous. The germline V gene encodes CDR1 SGDLS and CDR2 YYNGEE. The CDR3 totals 13 residues. Trimming removed 0 bases at V and 2 bases at J, with 5 bases between. The CDR3 spells CASSVALNTEAFF. In DNA form, the CDR3 reads TGTGCCAGCAGCGTAGCTCTCAACACTGAAGCTTTCTTT.

The genes are TRBV18 and TRBJ2-3, with TRBD2 matching over 10 bases. The V and J ends lost 2 bases and 6 bases, in that order; junction bases with no gene match: 5. This CDR3 has 15 amino acids. The germline V gene encodes CDR1 KGHSH and CDR2 LQKENI. The CDR3: CASSPMEAGGDTQYF. The CDR3 coding sequence is TGTGCCAGCTCACCAATGGAAGCGGGAGGGGATACGCAGTATTTT.

In its sample, this clonotype was seen many times. The CDR3 here is CAWSVGRTGFYGYTF. CDR3 DNA sequence: TGTGCCTGGAGTGTAGGTCGGACGGGCTTCTATGGCTACACCTTC. This chain uses TRBV30 with TRBJ1-2; no reliable D call. CDR3 size: 15 residues. V was clipped by 0 bases and J by 4 bases, with 15 bases between them. The germline V gene encodes CDR1 GTSNPN and CDR2 SVGIG (reference sequence).

By proportion, this clonotype is medium-sized. V usage is TRBV4-3 and J usage is TRBJ1-1; possible D gene TRBD1, 5 bases. Trimming cost V 0 bases and J 7 bases, with 18 bases left between them. This CDR3 comprises 16 residues. Germline CDR1 reads LGHNA; CDR2 reads YSLEER. CDR3 nucleotide sequence: TGCGCCAGCAGCCAAGATAGGGACGGGATGTTGGGTGAAGCTTTCTTT. Translation: CASSQDRDGMLGEAFF.

This clonotype was found many times. The CDR3 region has the DNA TGTGCCAGCTCACCGGCCCGGGGCGGATGGATCAACTATGGCTACACCTTC. Translating gives CASSPARGGWINYGYTF. The chain recombines TRBV18 with TRBJ1-2, with TRBD1 as a possible D gene (5 bases). Between the trimmed V and J ends, which lost 3 bases and 2 bases, there was a span of 19 bases. This CDR3 has 17 amino acids. Per the germline V gene, CDR1 is KGHSH and CDR2 is LQKENI.

This clonotype was seen many times. The V call is TRBV6-2 or TRBV6-3, the J call TRBJ1-2; 8 nucleotides line up with TRBD1. The V gene end was trimmed by 2 bases and the J gene end by 4 bases; junction bases not matched to a gene: 3. The CDR3 has 14 amino acids. Germline values: CDR1 MNHEY, CDR2 SVGEGT. The chain's CDR3 is CASSYAGTGYGYTF. CDR3 DNA: TGTGCCAGCAGTTACGCCGGGACAGGCTATGGCTACACCTTC.

The chain is built from TRBV7-6 and TRBJ2-2; the D gene is possibly TRBD1 (6 bases). CDR1 is SGHVS, CDR2 FNYEAQ, per germline. The CDR3 is 17 amino acids. V was clipped by 0 bases and J by 2 bases, with 13 bases between them. The CDR3: CASSLAVAGDNTGELFF. The DNA for the CDR3 is TGTGCCAGCAGCTTAGCGGTGGCAGGGGACAACACCGGGGAGCTGTTTTTT.

This clonotype was recorded at least ten times. V is TRBV4-1 and J is TRBJ2-5, with 9 bases that match TRBD2. The CDR3 is made up of 15 amino acids. The ends lost 1 base at V and 4 bases at J; junction bases unmatched: 4. CDR1 is MGHRA, CDR2 YSYEKL, per germline. The CDR3 region is CASSQGSGGVETQYF. As DNA, the CDR3 is TGCGCCAGCAGCCAAGGTAGCGGGGGAGTAGAGACCCAGTACTTC.

This clonotype was seen ten or more times. This chain connects TRBV7-9 to TRBJ2-7; D is undetermined. Germline V gives CDR1 SEHNR, CDR2 FQNEAQ (reference sequence). Trimming left V 5 bases short and J 3 bases short, with 11 bases between. The CDR3 contains 13 residues. For the CDR3, the DNA is TGTGCCAGCAGCCCTCGGACCATCTACGAGCAGTACTTC. Encoded protein: CASSPRTIYEQYF.

This clonotype showed up many times. This chain links TRBV12-3 or TRBV12-4 with TRBJ1-1, with TRBD1 identical over 8 bases. The CDR3 covers 15 residues. Losses at the gene ends were 6 bases for V and 3 bases for J; bases not matched to a gene: 9. Here the CDR3 reads CASRPDRGTHTEAFF. CDR3 nucleotide sequence: TGTGCCAGCAGGCCCGACAGGGGCACGCACACTGAAGCTTTCTTT.

This clonotype was observed many times. The CDR3 reads CASSLLRNTGELFF. The CDR3 nucleotides read TGTGCCAGCAGCTTACTCAGGAACACCGGGGAGCTGTTTTTT. The J gene is TRBJ2-2, the V gene TRBV7-9; no reliable D call. The CDR3 spans 14 residues. Germline CDR1 reads SEHNR; CDR2 reads FQNEAQ (reference sequence). V was shortened by 2 bases and J by 1 base, with 5 bases between the two germline ends. The full variable domain, in which reference TRBV7-9 and TRBJ2-2 provide the parts outside the CDR3, is DTGVSQNPRHKITKRGQNVTFRCDPISEHNRLYWYRQTLGQGPEFLTYFQNEAQLEKSRLLSDRFSAERPKGSFSTLEIQRTEQGDSAMYLCASSLLRNTGELFFGEGSRLTVL.

In this sample, this clonotype turned up many times. The chain recombines TRBV5-4 with TRBJ1-1; no clear D. The V gene lost 0 bases and the J gene lost 4 bases, with 4 bases spanning the gap. The CDR3 has 12 residues. Germline CDR1 is SGHNT and CDR2 is YYREEE (reference sequence). For the CDR3, the DNA is TGTGCCAGCAGCTTGGAGTTCACTGAAGCTTTCTTT. Translation gives CASSLEFTEAFF.

This clonotype was seen ten or more times. This chain connects TRBV2 to TRBJ2-1, with 11 nucleotides matching TRBD2. The CDR3 runs to 15 residues. The V and J ends lost 5 bases and 0 bases, in that order; junction bases with no gene match: 0. Germline V gene sequence: CDR1 SNHLY, CDR2 FYNNEI. The CDR3 nucleotides read TGTGCCAGCAGTCTAGCGGGGGGCTCCTACAATGAGCAGTTCTTC. Its translation: CASSLAGGSYNEQFF.

Many counts were recorded for this clonotype. J is TRBJ2-3 and V is TRBV6-1; D possibly corresponds to TRBD2 (6 bases). The CDR3 sequence is 13 residues long. Germline V CDR1 and CDR2: MNHNS, SASEGT. The V and J ends lost 2 bases and 6 bases respectively, with 9 bases between them. CDR3 in DNA: TGTGCCAGCAGTGAATGGGGACTGGATACGCAGTATTTT. Translated: CASSEWGLDTQYF.

This clonotype was counted ten times or more. The chain combines TRBV4-2 with TRBJ2-7, with D tentatively TRBD1 or TRBD2 (5 bases each). V was cut by 1 base and J by 3 bases, with 13 bases left in between. Germline V CDR1 and CDR2: LGHNA, YNFKEQ. The CDR3 has 15 residues. CDR3 in DNA: TGTGCCAGCAGCCAAGTTACGGGGCGAGGCTACGAGCAGTACTTC. It codes for CASSQVTGRGYEQYF.

This clonotype has at least ten counts. The rearrangement joins TRBV7-9 to TRBJ2-3, with 7 bases identical to TRBD1. This CDR3 spans 14 amino acids. With 2 bases clipped from V and 4 bases from J, the junction kept 3 bases outside the gene matches. Per germline, CDR1 SEHNR and CDR2 FQNEAQ (reference sequence). CDR3: CASSLRGGADTQYF. The CDR3 DNA reads TGTGCCAGCAGCTTACGAGGGGGCGCAGATACGCAGTATTTT.

This clonotype rates as medium-sized. This sequence joins TRBV5-6 and TRBJ1-2; 7 bases align to TRBD1. Trimming at V came to 0 bases and at J to 7 bases, leaving 6 bases not matched to a gene. CDR3 size: 14 residues. Germline-derived CDR1 and CDR2 are SGHDT and YYEEEE. The CDR3 spells CASSLAGGGIGYTF. CDR3 sequence (DNA): TGTGCCAGCAGCTTGGCCGGAGGGGGCATTGGCTACACCTTC.